This is a list of T cell receptor beta chains from one sample in a study of T-cell reconstitution after alpha-beta-depleted transplantation in children. Via MiXCR, TCRdb re-called the PCR reads, giving one row per CDR3 protein. There are 190,000 or so distinct CDR3 sequences in the sample; more than 12% occur only once, and roughly 13% lies in the top ten. This sample comprised PBMCs from the stem cell graft donor, obtained from the stem cell graft. The source of these receptors is a human donor who donated a stem cell graft to a child with acute lymphoblastic leukemia. CDR3s include the opening cysteine and the closing phenylalanine or tryptophan. Fields, in order: D gene, V gene, J gene, clone size, CDR3 protein, CDR3 DNA. The D gene is left open where the match is weak. Clone size is stated in some rows and not others, as once, few, many or a class when expanded.

TRBD2	TRBV6-2/TRBV6-3	TRBJ2-1	-	CASRFGLAPYNEQFF	TGTGCCAGCCGCTTCGGACTAGCGCCCTACAATGAGCAGTTCTTC
TRBD1	TRBV6-5	TRBJ2-1	many	CASSYDRGGNEQFF	TGTGCCAGCAGTTACGACAGGGGTGGCAATGAGCAGTTCTTC
-	TRBV18	TRBJ1-5	many	CASSHSYSNQPQHF	TGTGCCAGCTCACACAGTTATAGCAATCAGCCCCAGCATTTT
TRBD2	TRBV19	TRBJ2-5	few	CASSIRAGDQETQYF	TGTGCCAGTAGTATTAGAGCGGGGGACCAAGAGACCCAGTACTTC
-	TRBV11-2	TRBJ1-4	many	CASSLAFVGIGEKLFF	TGTGCCAGCAGCTTAGCCTTTGTCGGCATAGGGGAAAAACTGTTTTTT
-	TRBV12-3/TRBV12-4	TRBJ1-5	-	CASSSSGVKGNQPQHF	TGTGCCAGCAGTTCCTCAGGGGTGAAAGGCAATCAGCCCCAGCATTTT
TRBD1	TRBV7-9	TRBJ2-7	-	CASSSYRGPSSYEQYF	TGTGCCAGCAGCTCGTACAGGGGCCCGAGCTCCTACGAGCAGTACTTC
-	TRBV20-1	TRBJ1-2	few	CSAPRWGVPPGYTF	TGCAGTGCCCCAAGGTGGGGAGTTCCTCCTGGCTACACCTTC
-	TRBV5-1	TRBJ1-4	many	CASSSLGLDGGEKLFF	TGCGCCAGCAGCTCGCTCGGATTAGACGGCGGGGAAAAACTGTTTTTT
-	TRBV5-5	TRBJ2-1	many	CASSEVSGDNEQFF	TGTGCCAGCAGCGAGGTATCGGGGGACAATGAGCAGTTCTTC
-	TRBV7-9	TRBJ2-7	many	CASSTGGVVSPEGYYEQYF	TGTGCCAGCAGCACCGGCGGGGTAGTTAGCCCCGAGGGGTATTACGAGCAGTACTTC
-	TRBV29-1	TRBJ2-3	many	CSVDRSGSTDTQYF	TGCAGCGTTGATAGATCAGGGAGCACAGATACGCAGTATTTT
-	TRBV29-1	TRBJ2-7	many	CSAGQSYEQYF	TGCAGCGCCGGACAATCCTACGAGCAGTACTTC
-	TRBV11-2	TRBJ1-1	-	CASSSLFDLNTEAFF	TGTGCCAGCAGCAGCCTCTTCGACTTGAACACTGAAGCTTTCTTT
-	TRBV28	TRBJ1-4	many	CASSVSGLSSREKLFF	TGTGCCAGCAGTGTCTCGGGACTCTCAAGCCGTGAAAAACTGTTTTTT
TRBD1	TRBV7-8	TRBJ2-1	many	CASSSGQGGPYNEQFF	TGTGCCAGCAGCTCGGGACAGGGGGGACCCTACAATGAGCAGTTCTTC
-	TRBV12-3/TRBV12-4	TRBJ2-7	many	CASSLLGGYEQYF	TGTGCCAGCAGTTTACTCGGGGGCTACGAGCAGTACTTC
-	TRBV29-1	TRBJ2-1	many	CSTNLEAAVYNEQFF	TGCAGCACCAACCTCGAGGCTGCGGTATACAATGAGCAGTTCTTC
-	TRBV20-1	TRBJ1-2	many	CSARDRQGNYYGYTF	TGCAGTGCTAGAGATCGGCAGGGGAATTACTATGGCTACACCTTC
-	TRBV20-1	TRBJ1-5	many	CSASQGNAWGGQPQHF	TGCAGTGCTAGTCAGGGGAACGCTTGGGGGGGTCAGCCCCAGCATTTT
-	TRBV20-1	TRBJ2-5	many	CSASISGEQETQYF	TGCAGTGCTAGTATTAGCGGAGAACAAGAGACCCAGTACTTC
TRBD1	TRBV12-3/TRBV12-4	TRBJ2-5	-	CASSSQGELGETQYF	TGTGCCAGCAGCTCCCAGGGGGAGTTAGGAGAGACCCAGTACTTC
TRBD1	TRBV3-1	TRBJ2-5	once	CATCLSRDRGRVEETQYF	TGTGCCACCTGCCTAAGCCGGGACAGGGGCCGAGTTGAGGAGACCCAGTACTTC
-	TRBV29-1	TRBJ1-2	-	CSVRDPRRTNYGYTF	TGCAGCGTCCGGGATCCTCGACGTACTAACTATGGCTACACCTTC